A selection of T cell receptor beta chains follows, all from one sample in a study of cytomegalovirus exposure and HLA in healthy donors. Only in-frame clones appear in the TCRdb table, and some are missing; sequencing was by immunoSEQ multiplex PCR. The sample holds roughly 240,000 clones, about 83% seen once. Sequencing input: PBMCs. All receptors come from a man aged 18 to 35 in good health and CMV-seronegative. Each CDR3 is given without its conserved first and last residue. The order of the fields is V gene, CDR3 length, D gene, J gene, CDR3 protein. A D gene is named only where the DNA matches it firmly.

TRBV7-2	12	NA	TRBJ1-1	ASSPFLRDTEAF
TRBV28	9	NA	TRBJ2-7	ASSPRAEQY
TRBV9	13	NA	TRBJ2-7	ASSVGRGGSYEQY
TRBV7-6	11	NA	TRBJ2-1	ASSYYPPNEQF
TRBV18	13	TRBD1	TRBJ1-1	ASSGQGAMNTEAF
TRBV2	13	TRBD2	TRBJ2-5	ASSGLAGGIKTQY
TRBV4-1	13	NA	TRBJ2-2	ASSQEGAHTGELF
TRBV7-9	11	NA	TRBJ2-1	ASSTRLGGEQF
TRBV4-3	12	NA	TRBJ1-6	ASSQEGRDSPLH
TRBV6-5	11	TRBD1	TRBJ2-2	ACIGQGPGELF
TRBV6-1	13	TRBD1	TRBJ2-1	ASNYLGQGINEQF
TRBV27	10	NA	TRBJ2-7	ASWGDSYEQY
TRBV30	11	NA	TRBJ1-3	ASRQFSGNTIY
TRBV2	12	NA	TRBJ1-3	ASRKGLLGNTIY
TRBV19	12	NA	TRBJ2-1	ASSIDYSYNEQF
TRBV27	13	TRBD1	TRBJ2-2	ASSSRQGAGGELF
TRBV11-2	17	NA	TRBJ1-1	ASSQFPRGKRGWNTEAF